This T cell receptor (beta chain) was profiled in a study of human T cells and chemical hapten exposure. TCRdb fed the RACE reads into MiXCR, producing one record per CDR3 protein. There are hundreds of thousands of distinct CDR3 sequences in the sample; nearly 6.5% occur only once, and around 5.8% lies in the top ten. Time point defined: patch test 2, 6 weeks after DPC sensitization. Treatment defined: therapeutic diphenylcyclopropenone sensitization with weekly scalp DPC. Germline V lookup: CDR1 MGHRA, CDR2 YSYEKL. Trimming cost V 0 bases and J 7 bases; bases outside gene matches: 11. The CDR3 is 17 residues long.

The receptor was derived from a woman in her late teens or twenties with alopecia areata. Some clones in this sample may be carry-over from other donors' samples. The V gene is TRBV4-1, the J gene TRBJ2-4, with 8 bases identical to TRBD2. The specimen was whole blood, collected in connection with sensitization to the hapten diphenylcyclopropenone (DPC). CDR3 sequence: CASSQEGTGGPLNIQYF. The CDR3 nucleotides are TGCGCCAGCAGCCAAGAAGGCACGGGGGGGCCTCTGAACATTCAGTACTTC.